Shown below are 11 T cell receptor beta chains from a single sample sequenced in a study of shared clonotypes between healthy human individuals. Here immunoSEQ multiplex PCR was the method, and the copy in TCRdb shows in-frame clones only, minus some. There are about 2.1 million clones in the sample; 80% to 95% occur only once, and roughly 1.7% lies in the top ten. The naive CD8 subset, CD45RO-negative cells positively selected for CCR7, excluded terminally differentiated effector memory CD45RA+ cells. The sample taken for sequencing was naive CD8+ T cells from PBMCs. These TCRs come from a young man in good health. Some clones in this sample may be carry-over from other donors' samples.

The V and J genes are TRBV9 and TRBJ1-1; 10 bases align to TRBD1. J was trimmed by 3 bases and V by 5 bases; bases with no gene match: 7. This CDR3 contains 15 residues. Germline CDR1 reads SGDLS; CDR2 reads YYNGEE. CDR3 sequence reads: CASRRTGGRDTEAFF. The CDR3 coding sequence is TGTGCCAGCAGACGGACAGGGGGTAGGGACACTGAAGCTTTCTTT.

This clone was recorded once. This same CDR3 is encoded by further DNA sequences in the sample. The chain combines TRBV19 with TRBJ1-4; D might be TRBD1 (5 bases). CDR3 length: 14 residues. V was shortened by 7 bases and J by 2 bases, with 11 bases between the two germline ends. Looked up from germline, CDR1 is LNHDA and CDR2 is SQIVND (reference sequence). CDR3 DNA: TGTGCCAGTACCGCCAGGGCCACTAATGAAAAACTGTTTTTT. Translation: CASTARATNEKLFF.

The chain joins TRBV5-5 to TRBJ2-5, with 9 bases aligning to TRBD2. This CDR3 spans 16 amino acids. V gave up 4 bases and J gave up 2 bases; unmatched junction bases: 9. Germline V CDR1 and CDR2: SGHKS, YYEKEE (reference sequence). CDR3 nucleotides: TGTGCCAGCAGCCCCCTTGCGGGAGGGAGGCAAGAGACCCAGTACTTC. It is translated as CASSPLAGGRQETQYF.

DNA for the CDR3: TGTGCCAGCAGCATAAATGGAGCGGGGTCCACAGATACGCAGTATTTT. Translation: CASSINGAGSTDTQYF. The chain uses TRBV7-9 and TRBJ2-3, with 7 bases matching TRBD2. The CDR3 is made up of 16 amino acids. The V segment lost 5 bases and the J segment 2 bases; nucleotides outside the gene matches: 10. Germline CDR1 SEHNR, CDR2 FQNEAQ (reference sequence).

This clone was detected only once. The rearrangement links TRBV4-1 to TRBJ2-3, with TRBD2 identical over 10 bases. V gave up 2 bases and J gave up 4 bases; unmatched junction bases: 3. Germline-derived CDR1 and CDR2 are MGHRA and YSYEKL. CDR3 size: 15 residues. CDR3 residues: CASSQRGLAADTQYF. In DNA form, the CDR3 reads TGCGCCAGCAGCCAAAGAGGACTAGCGGCAGATACGCAGTATTTT.

As to this clone: The germline gene is not matched at one end of the junction; a read error may be the cause. CDR3: CASSEDPGTEAFF. The CDR3 region has the DNA TGTGCCAGCAGCGAGGACCCGGGGACTGAGGCTTTCTTT. The V gene is TRBV28, the J gene TRBJ1-1, with D possibly matching TRBD1 (5 bases). The CDR3 contains 13 residues. The germline gives CDR1 MDHEN, CDR2 SYDVKM.

The J gene is TRBJ1-1, the V gene TRBV7-9; possibly TRBD1 for D (6 bases). V gave up 3 bases and J gave up 7 bases, with 9 bases separating them. CDR3 length: 12 residues. Per the germline V gene, CDR1 is SEHNR and CDR2 is FQNEAQ (reference sequence). This CDR3 reads CASSFEQGEAFF. The CDR3, as DNA: TGTGCCAGCAGCTTCGAACAGGGTGAAGCTTTCTTT.

The chain combines TRBV27 with TRBJ2-2; TRBD1 matches at 8 bases. V trimming: 2 bases; J trimming: 4 bases; junction bases outside the gene matches: 3. The CDR3 is 15 amino acids. Germline V gene data show CDR1 as MNHEY and CDR2 as SMNVEV (reference sequence). The CDR3 sequence is CASSLRDRFTGELFF. In DNA form, the CDR3 reads TGTGCCAGCAGTTTAAGGGACAGGTTCACCGGGGAGCTGTTTTTT.

A single count supports this clone. The CDR3 bases are TGTGCCAGCAGCTTGAAACCGGGCCTCCAATACGAGCAGTACTTC. Encoded protein: CASSLKPGLQYEQYF. This chain connects TRBV7-9 to TRBJ2-7; D is unclear. The V gene's germline CDR1 is SEHNR and CDR2 FQNEAQ (reference sequence). CDR3 size: 15 residues. Trimming pared 3 bases from V and 4 bases from J, leaving 16 bases between.

This chain connects TRBV7-3 to TRBJ1-1; unclear D gene. CDR1 is SGHTA and CDR2 is FQGTGA in the germline V gene. The V end was cut by 2 bases, the J end by 3 bases, with 10 bases between. The CDR3 has 14 residues. The CDR3 reads CASSLEPLYTEAFF. Here the CDR3 DNA reads TGTGCCAGCAGCTTAGAGCCCCTTTACACTGAAGCTTTCTTT.

The genes are TRBV11-2 and TRBJ2-1, with unresolved D. CDR3 length: 15 amino acids. Germline CDR1 SGHAT, CDR2 FQNNGV. Trimming took off 1 base at V and 5 bases at J, with 12 bases between the two ends. The CDR3 sequence is CASSLVLGMHNEQFF. The CDR3 nucleotides read TGTGCCAGCAGCTTAGTCCTGGGGATGCACAATGAGCAGTTCTTC.